This T cell receptor beta chain was documented in a study of T cell changes during pregnancy in multiple sclerosis (dated by TCRdb to the late 2010s). Looking at the study overall: In women with multiple sclerosis, the researchers looked at how the T cell repertoire shifted as pregnancy progressed.

For this clone: Its antigen remains undetermined. No base quality information exists; no much larger clone differs at one position.

Taken from cysteine to phenylalanine, the CDR3 has 13 residues. Of all the DNA, just the CDR3 is kept, 39 bases in frame from base 1. V loses 0 bases of germline sequence and J loses 6 bases, and the interval between the two ends is 6 bases. CDR1 and CDR2, looked up from the germline V gene, are LGHNA and YSLEER. Library preparation was by the immunoSEQ multiplex PCR assay. Here the immuneACCESS table is served through TCRdb, limited to in-frame sequences with V and J called. Missing clones are a known gap in these copies; in checked studies unresolved V genes cover under half, and the rest lacks a known reason. Counted in this sample were some 60,000 clones; approximately 86% of them appeared once. The top ten clones comprise about 0.41% of the sample.

This specimen consisted of CD4+ T cells from peripheral blood mononuclear cells, obtained in the third trimester of pregnancy. The TCR was taken from a female donor with multiple sclerosis, enrolled in a pregnancy study. The receptor chain draws on TRBV4-3 and TRBJ2-4, and the D gene may be TRBD2, 5 bases matching. The DNA sequence is given as TGCGCCAGCAGCCAAGACGGAGGAAACATTCAGTACTTC. Translated, it reads CASSQDGGNIQYF.